The present TCR beta chain was sequenced within a study of blood T cells in healthy people across ages. Every donor provided roughly 10 milliliters of peripheral blood. Isolated PBMCs totaled at least 6 million in each sample. A minimum of 5 micrograms of total RNA was extracted per sample. Together with a sample-barcoded 5' primer, a J-beta primer mix was included in a second PCR lasting 7 to 11 cycles. Sequencing recovered at least 2.5 million CDR3-containing paired-end reads from each sample. One entry per CDR3 protein results from TCRdb running MiXCR on the 5' RACE reads. Here the sample spans roughly 1,500,000 distinct CDR3 sequences, roughly 32% being singletons. The CDR3 consists of 14 residues. V was clipped by 3 bases and J by 7 bases; unmatched bases: 5.

The genes are TRBV12-3 or TRBV12-4 and TRBJ1-2; 10 nucleotides line up with TRBD1. Input material: blood. The receptor was derived from a woman aged 25 to 45 in good health. The CDR3, as DNA: TGTGCCAGCAGTTTTTCGACAGGGGGCTCTGGCTACACCTTC. Translating gives CASSFSTGGSGYTF.